This TCR beta chain was identified in a study of T cells after yellow fever vaccination. The authors made TCR cDNA by 5'RACE template switching, adding a universal primer site and UMIs. TCRdb reprocessed the 5' RACE reads via MiXCR and lists one record per CDR3 protein. The sample holds about 220,000 distinct CDR3 sequences, about 3% seen once. This clonotype was seen ten or more times. Its matching antigen is unknown. V lost 3 bases, J lost 2 bases, and 16 bases lay in between. CDR1 SGHRS and CDR2 YFSETQ come from the germline V gene. The length of the CDR3 is 16 residues. General study points: At 95% to 96% for CD4 and approximately 89% for CD8, most primary-vaccination clones showed up again after the booster.

Sequences were derived from CD4+ T cells sorted from PBMCs, sampled 10 days after the yellow fever booster vaccination. The chain recombines TRBV5-1 with TRBJ2-3; unclear D gene. This TCR was recovered from a man between 18 and 35 years old who received the YFV17D yellow fever vaccine. The CDR3 spells CASSYNQGPVTDTQYF. Written as DNA, the CDR3 is TGCGCCAGCAGCTACAATCAAGGGCCAGTCACAGATACGCAGTATTTT. The whole variable domain, remainder taken from reference TRBV5-1 and TRBJ2-3, is KAGVTQTPRYLIKTRGQQVTLSCSPISGHRSVSWYQQTPGQGLQFLFEYFSETQRNKGNFPGRFSGRQFSNSRSEMNVSTLELGDSALYLCASSYNQGPVTDTQYFGPGTRLTVL.